This T cell receptor beta chain was sequenced in a study of control samples from healthy donors and cancer patients. TCRdb's table, derived via immunoSEQ multiplex PCR, lists solely in-frame clones and lacks some. Among 100,000 to 150,000 clones listed, around 92% were seen once. Germline V lookup: CDR1 MNHEY, CDR2 SVGEGT. The CDR3 extends over 14 amino acids. V shed 5 bases and J 4 bases; nucleotides not matched to a gene: 4. The chain employs TRBV6-2 or TRBV6-3 and TRBJ2-1, with 8 positions matching TRBD1. The sequenced sample was blood. This TCR was recovered from a man over 45 in good health. DNA of the CDR3: TGTGCCAGCAGTAACCGGGACAGGTACAATGAGCAGTTCTTC. Amino acid sequence: CASSNRDRYNEQFF.